These 25 T cell receptor beta chains were sequenced from one sample in a study of blood T cells in healthy people across ages. For the second PCR, which ran for 7 to 11 cycles, a sample-barcoded 5' primer and a J-beta primer mix were used. MiXCR, applied by TCRdb to the 5' RACE reads, yields one record per CDR3 protein. In the table there are 700,000 or so distinct CDR3 sequences, 35% to 50% of which are singletons. Sequencing was carried out using blood. All receptors derive from a man at least 80 years old in good health.

In this sample, this clonotype turned up a few times. The V call is TRBV10-2, the J call TRBJ2-7; D perhaps matches TRBD1 (5 bases). Germline CDR1 reads WSHSY; CDR2 reads SAAADI. V was shortened by 6 bases and J by 3 bases, with 9 bases between the two germline ends. The CDR3 totals 12 residues. The chain's CDR3 is CASRAGLYEQYF. CDR3 DNA: TGCGCCAGCAGGGCAGGGCTCTACGAGCAGTACTTC.

This clonotype was detected only a few times. The chain employs TRBV5-1 and TRBJ2-3, with 11 bases matching TRBD1. The V segment lost 3 bases and the J segment 10 bases; nucleotides outside the gene matches: 7. The CDR3 length is 14 residues. Germline values: CDR1 SGHRS, CDR2 YFSETQ. The CDR3 spells CASSSGTGGTPQYF. The CDR3 DNA sequence: TGCGCCAGCAGCTCCGGGACAGGGGGAACCCCGCAGTATTTT.

This chain connects TRBV6-2 or TRBV6-3 to TRBJ2-1; TRBD2 matches 9 bases. The CDR3 contains 19 residues. Germline CDR1 MNHEY, CDR2 SVGEGT. J lost 3 bases, V lost 0 bases, and 12 bases had no gene match. CDR3 loop: CASSYSSLAGPPSYNEQFF. DNA of the CDR3: TGTGCCAGCAGTTACTCGTCACTAGCGGGTCCCCCCAGCTACAATGAGCAGTTCTTC.

The table lists this clonotype with many counts. This chain uses TRBV4-3 with TRBJ2-7; 11 bases align to TRBD1. Germline CDR1 is LGHNA and CDR2 is YSLEER. The CDR3 is made up of 15 amino acids. J was trimmed by 5 bases and V by 4 bases; bases with no gene match: 7. The CDR3: CASSPRTGGGHEQYF. The CDR3 region has the DNA TGCGCCAGCAGCCCCCGGACAGGGGGCGGGCACGAGCAGTACTTC.

The chain employs TRBV7-6 and TRBJ2-7; D is undetermined. V lost 1 base to trimming and J lost 0 bases, with 13 bases between them. The CDR3 contains 16 residues. CDR1 SGHVS and CDR2 FNYEAQ come from the germline V gene. CDR3: CASSLVLTRSSYEQYF. CDR3 DNA: TGTGCCAGCAGCTTAGTTCTTACCAGGAGCTCCTACGAGCAGTACTTC. Complete variable domain (other parts from reference TRBV7-6 and TRBJ2-7): GAGVSQSPRYKVTKRGQDVALRCDPISGHVSLYWYRQALGQGPEFLTYFNYEAQQDKSGLPNDRFSAERPEGSISTLTIQRTEQRDSAMYRCASSLVLTRSSYEQYFGPGTRLTVT.

The genes are TRBV3-1 and TRBJ2-7, with D possibly TRBD1 on 5 matching bases. Germline V gene data show CDR1 as LGHDT and CDR2 as YNNKEL (reference sequence). CDR3 length: 13 residues. Trimming took 4 bases from V and 5 from J, leaving 12 bases between them. CDR3 protein: CASSLRQSNEQYF. The CDR3 DNA is TGTGCCAGCAGCCTAAGACAGTCTAACGAGCAGTACTTC.

The chain links TRBV11-2 to TRBJ2-2; 8 bases map to TRBD2. In germline, CDR1 is SGHAT, CDR2 FQNNGV. This CDR3 is 15 amino acids long. V dropped 6 bases and J dropped 1; count of bases not matched to a gene: 4. The DNA of the CDR3 is TGTGCCAGCAGAACTACTAGCGGGAACACCGGGGAGCTGTTTTTT. This codes for CASRTTSGNTGELFF.

This clonotype was counted ten times or more. This chain connects TRBV29-1 to TRBJ2-3; TRBD1 aligns across 8 bases. The trim removed 8 bases at V and 1 base at J, leaving 5 bases unmatched. Germline V gene data show CDR1 as SQVTM and CDR2 as ANQGSEA. This CDR3 has 13 residues. CDR3 sequence (DNA): TGCAGCTTAGGACAGGGAGGCACAGATACGCAGTATTTT. The encoded protein is CSLGQGGTDTQYF.

This clonotype has only a few counts. The chain links TRBV20-1 to TRBJ2-4, with TRBD1 as a possible D gene (6 bases). There are 14 residues in the CDR3. V lost 5 bases and J lost 0, with 11 bases in between. CDR1 DFQATT and CDR2 SNEGSKA come from the germline V gene (reference sequence). For the CDR3, the DNA is TGCAGTGCTCTACAGGGCCGAGCCAAAAACATTCAGTACTTC. Encoded protein: CSALQGRAKNIQYF.

In this sample, this clonotype turned up a few times. The rearrangement joins TRBV6-2 or TRBV6-3 to TRBJ2-3; D is perhaps TRBD1 (6 bases). The CDR3 consists of 15 residues. The V gene's germline CDR1 is MNHEY and CDR2 SVGEGT. V was trimmed by 0 bases and J by 14 bases, leaving 21 bases between them. The CDR3 loop reads CASSYSSRDTGRPYF. The CDR3 coding sequence is TGTGCCAGCAGTTACTCGAGCAGGGACACGGGGCGGCCGTATTTT.

This chain joins TRBV5-6 and TRBJ2-5; weak D call: TRBD1 (6 bases). CDR1 is SGHDT and CDR2 is YYEEEE in the germline V gene. Between the trimmed V and J ends, which lost 1 base and 5 bases, there was a span of 9 bases. The CDR3 spans 13 residues. The DNA for the CDR3 is TGTGCCAGCAGCTTGATAACAGGGGAGACCCAGTACTTC. Its translation is CASSLITGETQYF. Looking up the rest from reference TRBV5-6 and TRBJ2-5 gives the full variable domain: DAGVTQSPTHLIKTRGQQVTLRCSPKSGHDTVSWYQQALGQGPQFIFQYYEEEERQRGNFPDRFSGHQFPNYSSELNVNALLLGDSALYLCASSLITGETQYFGPGTRLLVL.

In its sample, this clonotype was seen many times. This clone may be a read error of a much larger clone one base away. The chain carries TRBV20-1 and TRBJ1-2; the D is unclear. The CDR3 totals 14 residues. V was clipped by 5 bases and J by 2 bases, with 15 bases between them. Germline values: CDR1 DFQATT, CDR2 SNEGSKA (reference sequence). The CDR3 loop is CSAPVGRFNYGYTF. In DNA, the CDR3 is TGCAGTGCTCCGGTAGGCCGGTTCAACTATGGCTACACCTTC.

This clonotype was seen a few times. The chain uses TRBV28 and TRBJ2-1; 9 nucleotides line up with TRBD2. Per the germline V gene, CDR1 is MDHEN and CDR2 is SYDVKM. The trim removed 6 bases at V and 9 bases at J, leaving 12 bases unmatched. This CDR3 is built from 15 residues. CDR3 residues: CASSTYAGGRGEQFF. As DNA, the CDR3 is TGTGCCAGCAGCACCTATGCGGGAGGGAGGGGTGAGCAGTTCTTC.

The chain carries TRBV7-2 and TRBJ2-4; unclear D gene. Near its end, the DNA agrees better with TRBJ2-7, so the J call may be wrong. There are 13 residues in the CDR3. The germline gives CDR1 SGHTA, CDR2 FQGNSA. The CDR3 DNA reads as TGTGCCAGCAGCTCCCTGGGGTCTTACGAGCAGTACTTC. Residues: CASSSLGSYEQYF.

V is TRBV6-5 and J is TRBJ1-2, with D possibly TRBD1 on 6 matching bases. Germline CDR1 reads MNHEY; CDR2 reads SVGAGI. V lost 4 bases to trimming and J lost 2 bases, with 8 bases between them. The CDR3 has 13 amino acids. The CDR3 sequence: CASSSGENYGYTF. Written as DNA, the CDR3 is TGTGCCAGCAGTTCAGGGGAAAACTATGGCTACACCTTC.

CDR3 sequence (DNA): TGTGCCAGCAGTTATGTAAACAATCAGCCCCAGCATTTT. Protein: CASSYVNNQPQHF. This rearrangement joins TRBV27 to TRBJ1-5, with D hard to call. The CDR3 totals 13 residues. Trimming removed 4 bases at V and 3 bases at J, with 7 bases between. Germline assignment: CDR1 MNHEY and CDR2 SMNVEV (reference sequence).

This clonotype has just a few counts. The gene calls are TRBV7-2 and TRBJ1-6; D might be TRBD1 (5 bases). This CDR3 has 16 residues. Germline values: CDR1 SGHTA, CDR2 FQGNSA. The V and J ends lost 0 bases and 6 bases respectively, with 12 bases between them. In nucleotides, the CDR3 is TGTGCCAGCAGCTTAGCGCTGGGGAGGGGTAATTCACCCCTCCACTTT. Translated: CASSLALGRGNSPLHF.

The V call is TRBV7-9, the J call TRBJ1-4; D perhaps matches TRBD1 (5 bases). The CDR3 totals 15 residues. The germline V gene encodes CDR1 SEHNR and CDR2 FQNEAQ (reference sequence). Between the trimmed V and J ends, which lost 3 bases and 7 bases, there was a span of 15 bases. In nucleotides, the CDR3 is TGTGCCAGCAGCTTCAGGGAGGGGATCGGTGAAAAACTGTTTTTT. As protein: CASSFREGIGEKLFF.

J is TRBJ2-7 and V is TRBV7-9, with D perhaps TRBD1 (5 bases). The CDR3 runs 13 residues. Germline V lookup: CDR1 SEHNR, CDR2 FQNEAQ (reference sequence). Trimming removed 5 bases from V and 7 bases from J, with 15 bases in between. CDR3 coding DNA: TGTGCCAGCAGCCGGTATAGGGGTGATGAGCAGTACTTC. Encoded protein: CASSRYRGDEQYF. Drawing the rest from reference TRBV7-9 and TRBJ2-7, the complete variable domain is DTGVSQNPRHKITKRGQNVTFRCDPISEHNRLYWYRQTLGQGPEFLTYFQNEAQLEKSRLLSDRFSAERPKGSFSTLEIQRTEQGDSAMYLCASSRYRGDEQYFGPGTRLTVT.

Notes on this clonotype: Since a much larger clone is just one base distant, this may be a read error. The genes are TRBV6-2 or TRBV6-3 and TRBJ2-1, with 8 bases matching TRBD2. The CDR3 has 15 amino acids. The junction had 10 bases not matched to a gene; V was cut back by 3 bases and J by 9 bases. Germline CDR1 MNHEY, CDR2 SVGEGT. Here the CDR3 reads CASSYLRAGDGEQFF. For the CDR3, the DNA is TGTGCCAGCAGTTATCTCCGAGCGGGAGACGGTGAGCAGTTCTTC.

This sequence joins TRBV10-3 and TRBJ2-7; D is possibly TRBD2 (5 bases). The J call may be in error: the DNA end matches TRBJ2-5 better. The CDR3 extends over 15 amino acids. Germline assignment: CDR1 ENHRY and CDR2 SYGVKD. CDR3 protein: CAISESFGVAETQYF. The DNA for the CDR3 is TGTGCCATCAGTGAGTCATTCGGGGTGGCGGAGACCCAGTACTTC.

The rearrangement uses TRBV20-1 and TRBJ2-3, with 10 bases fitting TRBD2. The CDR3 covers 14 residues. V shed 7 bases and J 3 bases; nucleotides not matched to a gene: 7. Germline assignment: CDR1 DFQATT and CDR2 SNEGSKA (reference sequence). CDR3 residues: CSESGGAGTDTQYF. CDR3 bases: TGCAGTGAAAGCGGGGGGGCTGGAACAGATACGCAGTATTTT.

The rearrangement joins TRBV20-1 to TRBJ2-4; D tentatively reads TRBD1 or TRBD2 (6 bases each). The J call could be wrong; TRBJ2-7 is a better fit for the DNA end. Germline CDR1 reads DFQATT; CDR2 reads SNEGSKA (reference sequence). The length of the CDR3 is 15 residues. The CDR3 sequence is CSAPPGGQVFFEQYF. In nucleotides, the CDR3 is TGCAGTGCCCCCCCTGGGGGGCAGGTTTTCTTCGAGCAGTACTTC.

The rearrangement joins TRBV4-3 to TRBJ2-3; TRBD2 aligns across 13 bases. V shed 1 base, J shed 1 base, and the junction held 5 bases outside the gene matches. CDR1 is LGHNA, CDR2 YSLEER, per germline. The CDR3 totals 18 residues. CDR3 bases: TGCGCCAGCAGCCAAGGGACTAGCGGGAGAGGCGGCACAGATACGCAGTATTTT. It is translated as CASSQGTSGRGGTDTQYF.

Comments on this clonotype: A junction end diverges from the germline sequence, so it may reflect a read error. V is TRBV4-1 and J is TRBJ1-1, with D perhaps matching TRBD1 (5 bases). The CDR3 runs 14 residues. The germline V gene has CDR1 MGHRA and CDR2 YSYEKL. CDR3 in amino acids: CANSQGVGNTEAFF. CDR3 in DNA: TGCGCCAACAGCCAAGGGGTAGGGAACACTGAAGCTTTCTTT.